This T cell receptor (beta chain) was documented in a study of T-cell reconstitution after alpha-beta-depleted transplantation in children. TCRbeta library construction was performed incorporating unique molecular identifiers. TCRdb recomputed calls from the PCR reads with MiXCR, one row per CDR3 protein. The sample lists around 300,000 distinct CDR3 sequences, under 14% occurring once. The sample holds many counts of this clonotype. The J segment lost 6 bases and the V segment lost 5 bases, leaving 7 bases of the junction unmatched. This CDR3 has 15 residues. CDR1 SEHNR and CDR2 FQNEAQ come from the germline V gene (reference sequence).

The receptor was isolated from a male patient between 2 and 10 years old who had a stem cell transplant for chronic granulomatous disease, so the T cells may come from the graft donor. Sequenced material: peripheral blood, taken 180 days after TCRalphabeta/CD19-depleted stem cell transplant. This chain connects TRBV7-9 to TRBJ2-2; 9 positions agree with TRBD2. CDR3 bases: TGTGCCAGCAGCCGCGGGGGGGCGACGGCCGGGGAGCTGTTTTTT. It specifies CASSRGGATAGELFF.